The clone carrying this T cell receptor beta chain turned up a few times. Its antigen is unidentified. These data originate in a study of tumor-infiltrating lymphocytes in primary liver carcinoma. On the study more broadly: The patient group consisted of men and women aged 30 to 69 years. Study observations and caveats: It was tumor-adjacent and tumor-blood pairs that overlapped less than tumor region pairs did.

A constant-region primer served to make TCR beta cDNA from approximately 490 ng total RNA. What produced the TCR beta libraries was three nested multiplex PCR rounds using slightly modified ARM-PCR. Researchers ran the first two PCR rounds for roughly 10 cycles each with TRBV1-TRBV30 forward primers and a C-beta reverse primer. A single record per CDR3 protein comes from TCRdb applying MiXCR to the multiplex PCR reads. The sample contains roughly 120,000 distinct CDR3 sequences, 60% to 80% of which appear only once. V lost 7 bases and J lost 6, with 10 bases in between. This CDR3 contains 12 residues. CDR1 MDHEN and CDR2 SYDVKM come from the germline V gene. Co-extraction of RNA and DNA was performed on about 20-32 mg of unsorted bulk tissue. Sampling targeted five separate regions of each tumor, which included the tumor centre.

This clonotype was sampled from a woman aged 55-69 years with primary liver carcinoma and hepatitis B virus infection. V is TRBV28 and J is TRBJ1-5; D remains unclear. The sequencing sample was made of liver tumor tissue from sampling region 3. Described subset: tumor region T3, left-lateral pole. The CDR3 region is CASTSTGQPQHF. The CDR3 DNA reads as TGTGCCAGCACCTCAACGGGTCAGCCCCAGCATTTT.